This TCR beta chain is from a study of shared clonotypes between healthy human individuals. Overall study findings and caveats: Although depth was large, rarefaction showed that sequencing of the sorted subsets was incomplete.

Germline lookup yields CDR1 SGHTS and CDR2 YDEGEE. The CDR3 loop spans 17 amino acids. Germline trimming cut 4 bases from V and 6 bases from J; bases unmatched to any gene: 14. Concerning this clone itself: No antigen is known for it.

The study enrolled healthy HIV-negative adults without recent acute infections or vaccinations as donors. Measured with immunoSEQ multiplex PCR; TCRdb has only the in-frame clones, and not every one. The sample holds approximately 2.5 million clones; under 95% are singletons and the top ten take 0.36%. This receptor was identified in a man younger than 35 in good health. Some clones in this sample may be carry-over from other donors' samples. Sequencing was done on a sample of naive CD4+ T cells from PBMCs. Stated subset: CD45RA+ positively selected. The V gene is TRBV5-8, the J gene TRBJ2-1; 9 nucleotides agree with TRBD2. CDR3 sequence: CASSRGAFAGGLNEQFF. The DNA for the CDR3 is TGTGCCAGCAGCCGAGGGGCTTTTGCGGGAGGGCTCAATGAGCAGTTCTTC.